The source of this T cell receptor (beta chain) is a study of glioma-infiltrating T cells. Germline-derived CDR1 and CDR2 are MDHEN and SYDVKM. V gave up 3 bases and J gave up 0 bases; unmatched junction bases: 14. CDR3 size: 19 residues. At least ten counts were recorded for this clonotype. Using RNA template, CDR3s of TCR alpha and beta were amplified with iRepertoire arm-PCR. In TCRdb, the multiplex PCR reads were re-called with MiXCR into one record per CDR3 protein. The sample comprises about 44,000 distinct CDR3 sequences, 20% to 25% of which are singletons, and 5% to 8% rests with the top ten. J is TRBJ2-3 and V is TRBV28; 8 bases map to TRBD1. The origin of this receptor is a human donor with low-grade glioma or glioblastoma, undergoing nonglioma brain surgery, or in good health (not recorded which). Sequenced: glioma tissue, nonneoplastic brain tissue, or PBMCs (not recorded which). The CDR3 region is CASSFFGGGQGTSTDTQYF. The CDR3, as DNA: TGTGCCAGCAGTTTTTTTGGGGGAGGACAGGGCACTAGCACAGATACGCAGTATTTT.